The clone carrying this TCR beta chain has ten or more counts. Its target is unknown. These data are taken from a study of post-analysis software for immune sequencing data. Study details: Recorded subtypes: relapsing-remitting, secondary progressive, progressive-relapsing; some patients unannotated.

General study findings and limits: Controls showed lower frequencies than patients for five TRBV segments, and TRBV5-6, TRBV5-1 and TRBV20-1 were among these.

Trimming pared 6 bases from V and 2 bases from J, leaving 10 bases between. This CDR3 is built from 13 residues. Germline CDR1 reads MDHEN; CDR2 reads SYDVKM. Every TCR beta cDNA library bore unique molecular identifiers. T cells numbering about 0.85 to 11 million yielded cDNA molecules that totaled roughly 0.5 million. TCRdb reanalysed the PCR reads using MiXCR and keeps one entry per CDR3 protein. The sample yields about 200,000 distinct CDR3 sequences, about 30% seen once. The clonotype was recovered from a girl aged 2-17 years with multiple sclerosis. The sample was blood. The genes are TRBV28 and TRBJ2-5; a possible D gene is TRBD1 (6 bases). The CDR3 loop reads CASRRGGQETQYF. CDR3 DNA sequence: TGTGCCAGCAGGCGAGGGGGTCAAGAGACCCAGTACTTC.